This record covers a single T cell receptor (beta chain). Its specificity is not known. This specimen belongs to a study of CD8 T cells in Susac syndrome. Broader study findings: Regarding the TCR sequencing and HLA analysis, the study admitted that a relatively small number of individuals were involved.

Reverse transcription of roughly 0.5 to 1 ug RNA was carried out with random hexamers. One entry per CDR3 protein, called by TCRdb with MiXCR from the immunoSEQ multiplex PCR reads. Of 120,000 or so distinct CDR3 sequences detected, about 92% appear once; the ten largest clones hold 0.093%. The V gene lost 5 bases and the J gene lost 6 bases, with 14 bases spanning the gap. The CDR3 is 14 residues long. The CD8+ and CD4+ T cells were negatively isolated, with the TEMRA cells enriched by FACS. The V and J genes are TRBV12-3 or TRBV12-4 and TRBJ1-5; D remains unclear. The sequenced sample consisted of CD4+ T cells from PBMCs. This clonotype was sampled from a human donor with multiple sclerosis. In DNA form, the CDR3 reads TGTGCCAGCAGTCGGGATGGCTTAGGTCAGCCCCAGCATTTT. Its translation: CASSRDGLGQPQHF.